This T cell receptor beta chain comes out of a study of T cells in Graves' hyperthyroidism and ophthalmopathy (dated by TCRdb to between 2018 and 2020). Concerning the study at large: Peripheral blood samples were taken at the time of initial diagnosis, prior to any treatment. To identify distinguishing TCR V-J signatures, a discovery cohort of about 100 patients was used, comprising under 45 with Graves' ophthalmopathy and around 57 with stable Graves' hyperthyroidism. The roughly 91 discovery patients were randomly split 7:3 into training and test sets. TCR Vbeta CDR3 sequencing of approximately 140 peripheral blood samples (around 45 ophthalmopathy, 75 to 85 hyperthyroidism and 17 progressor patients) is reported in the paper. Prospective prediction of ophthalmopathy was tested in an independent validation cohort consisting of about 20 hyperthyroidism patients and around 16 patients who later progressed to ophthalmopathy. After blood sampling, hyperthyroidism patients were treated with methimazole at a starting dose of 30 mg daily, and ophthalmopathy patients were treated with high-dose intravenous methylprednisolone. The study also compared thyroid tissue and blood T-cell repertoires from roughly six Graves' hyperthyroidism patients. Overall study outcomes, separate from this receptor: No statistical method was used to set the sample size in advance, and investigators knew the group allocation. Most expanded thyroid clonotypes (frequency above 0.001) were also found in blood, which suggests that blood repertoires may mirror thyroid immune responses. During validation, the model predicted progression to ophthalmopathy a median of roughly six months ahead of onset, with almost 71% sensitivity and 72.22% specificity. A model built on a 13 V-J signature distinguished ophthalmopathy from stable hyperthyroidism, reaching around 88% sensitivity and about 81% specificity in cross-validation and 80%/75% in testing.

The TCR beta CDR3 regions were amplified from the RNA transcripts. For the first round of RT-PCR on the TCR CDR3, the HTBI primer set was used together with the Qiagen OneStep RT-PCR kit. Libraries were constructed in a second round of multiplex PCR, after which size selection and purification were performed. Libraries were sequenced paired-end with 100 bp reads on an Illumina HiSeq2000. As for the authors' bioinformatics: Raw data were processed with SOAPnuke, discarding reads with adapters, uncalled bases, mean Phred below 15, or no exact constant-primer or identifier match. High-quality paired reads were merged with COPE v1.2.5, and unique nucleotide sequences were defined as clonotypes. MiTCR v1.1 was used to align clonotypes to the IMGT TRBV, TRBD and TRBJ reference segments. Analysis was restricted to V-J combinations with a frequency above 0.0001, which covered 99.2% of repertoires. A TCS score was defined as the ratio of F50 (clonal expansion) to E x V (chaos), with BLOSUM62-based TCRdist applied between CDR3 peptides within each V-J. Welch's t-statistics and random forest reduced 514 V-J features to roughly 13, which were used in a naive Bayes classifier (R e1071). TCRdb handled the public reads itself, with Q25 trimming in fastp and clone calling in MiXCR, and kept productive beta chains. Identical CDR3 protein sequences are pooled into one entry, listed with their most common genes and DNA. These V and J calls are TCRdb output, not the study's own analysis. The sample profile shows more than 350,000 distinct CDR3 sequences; roughly 15% of them were found once. 15% to 20% of the sample comes from the top ten.

The sample holds many counts of this clonotype. The antigen it binds to is not known. Nothing much larger sits one base from this clone, and base qualities are not available. Moderately to severely active disease, a Clinical Activity Score of at least 3, a NOSPECS grade of at least 4, and a duration under 3 months were present in ophthalmopathy patients. Any patient with an uncontrolled infection, another autoimmune disease, pregnancy or lactation was excluded. Clinical symptoms, serum thyroxine and TRAb, thyroid ultrasound, and orbital computed tomography formed the basis for the diagnoses. PBMCs were separated from 10 ml of fresh peripheral blood using Ficoll-Paque density gradient centrifugation. Total RNA was extracted with Trizol reagent, and quality was checked on an Agilent 2100 Bioanalyzer. For this chain, trimming is 7 bases at the V end and 4 bases at the J end, and the number of junction bases without a gene match is 8. The CDR1 and CDR2 encoded by the germline V gene (reference sequence) are DFQATT and SNEGSKA. The CDR3 goes from the cysteine to the phenylalanine over 14 residues. The DNA shown is the 42-base CDR3, in frame from base 1.

Sequences were obtained from blood. This clonotype was obtained from a woman aged 60-75 years with Graves' ophthalmopathy. The chain employs TRBV20-1 and TRBJ2-3; 10 of the junction bases match TRBD1. The CDR3 sequence is CSGGDRGSSDTQYF. Here is the DNA: TGCAGTGGGGGGGACAGGGGATCTTCAGATACGCAGTATTTT.